This entry lists 13 T cell receptor beta chains sequenced from one sample in a study of response to subunit inactivated influenza vaccine (dated by TCRdb to 2017 to 2018). The library was produced with RT-PCR. The instrument given in TCRdb is Illumina HiSeq 2500. The public reads were reprocessed in TCRdb via fastp at Q25 and MiXCR, keeping in-frame beta chains. All rows with the same CDR3 protein become a single entry with the most common DNA and genes. This sample is represented by a few hundred thousand distinct CDR3 sequences; approximately 7.3% of them were singletons. The top ten hold roughly 13% of the sample. The sample was PBMCs from blood, taken less than 25 months after vaccination. All receptors come from a man aged 50 to 75 who received an inactivated influenza vaccine. Donor details come from another sample of the same person, matched by shared clones.

This clonotype was detected only a few times. The genes are TRBV20-1 and TRBJ2-5; a possible D gene is TRBD2 (5 bases). V lost 5 bases and J lost 3, with 10 bases in between. CDR1 is DFQATT and CDR2 is SNEGSKA in the germline V gene (reference sequence). CDR3 length equals 12 residues. The CDR3 reads CSAPLREETQYF. CDR3 DNA sequence: TGCAGTGCTCCCTTGCGGGAAGAGACCCAGTACTTC.

This chain links TRBV6-9 with TRBJ2-5, with TRBD1 identical over 9 bases. V lost 5 bases, J lost 0 bases, and 16 bases stayed unmatched. The CDR3 has 19 residues. CDR1 and CDR2 (germline): MNHGY, SVAAGI. Here the CDR3 DNA reads TGTGCCAGCAGTCGAACAGGGGGCTCCCATTACACCTACCAAGAGACCCAGTACTTC. Amino acid sequence: CASSRTGGSHYTYQETQYF.

This clonotype was detected many times. This chain links TRBV5-1 with TRBJ1-2; 8 bases fit TRBD1. Losses at the gene ends were 4 bases for V and 3 bases for J; bases not matched to a gene: 11. The CDR3 spans 16 residues. Germline V gene lookup returns CDR1 SGHRS and CDR2 YFSETQ. CDR3: CASSIRTGIKDYGYTF. In DNA, the CDR3 is TGCGCCAGCAGCATACGGACAGGGATAAAAGACTATGGCTACACCTTC. Full variable domain (remainder filled in from reference TRBV5-1 and TRBJ1-2): KAGVTQTPRYLIKTRGQQVTLSCSPISGHRSVSWYQQTPGQGLQFLFEYFSETQRNKGNFPGRFSGRQFSNSRSEMNVSTLELGDSALYLCASSIRTGIKDYGYTFGSGTRLTVV.

There are many counts of this clonotype. The chain carries TRBV7-9 and TRBJ2-1; 7 nucleotides align to TRBD2. Trimming removed 3 bases from V and 11 bases from J; junction bases left unmatched: 4. CDR1 is SEHNR, CDR2 FQNEAQ, per germline (reference sequence). The CDR3 totals 12 residues. CDR3: CASSLGGSKQFF. The CDR3 nucleotides are TGTGCCAGCAGCTTGGGCGGGAGCAAGCAGTTCTTC.

As regards this clonotype: A read error may explain this, as a much larger clone is one base away. The V gene is TRBV7-2, the J gene TRBJ2-2; D perhaps matches TRBD2 (7 bases). Germline V gives CDR1 SGHTA, CDR2 FQGNSA. CDR3 size: 15 residues. The V end lost 7 bases, the J end lost 6 bases, and 18 bases lay between the germline ends. This CDR3 reads CASNWGGPRPGELFF. In DNA, the CDR3 is TGTGCCAGCAACTGGGGGGGCCCCCGGCCCGGGGAGCTGTTTTTT.

A few counts support this clonotype. This chain uses TRBV20-1 with TRBJ2-7; the match to TRBD2 covers 11 bases. The CDR3 length is 13 residues. The germline CDR1 and CDR2 sequences are DFQATT and SNEGSKA (reference sequence). V gave up 3 bases and J gave up 7 bases; unmatched junction bases: 5. CDR3 nucleotide sequence: TGCAGTGCTAGGCCTGCTAGCGGGGGGGAGCAGTACTTC. Translated, it gives CSARPASGGEQYF.

The chain carries TRBV28 and TRBJ2-7; perhaps TRBD2 as D (5 bases). V was trimmed by 6 bases and J by 4 bases, leaving 13 bases between them. Germline-derived CDR1 and CDR2 are MDHEN and SYDVKM. The CDR3 length is 13 residues. The CDR3 coding sequence is TGTGCCAGCAGCATCTCGGGGTGGTACGAGCAGTACTTC. Its translation: CASSISGWYEQYF.

The V and J genes are TRBV20-1 and TRBJ1-2; weak D call: TRBD1 (6 bases). V gave up 1 base and J gave up 7 bases, with 13 bases separating them. CDR1 DFQATT and CDR2 SNEGSKA come from the germline V gene (reference sequence). The CDR3 is 13 residues long. The CDR3 DNA follows: TGCAGTGCTAGAGTAGGGGGGCAGGGTGGCTACACCTTC. Protein sequence: CSARVGGQGGYTF.

Details on this clonotype: The germline gene is not matched at one end of the junction; a read error may be the cause. The DNA for the CDR3 is TGTGCCAGCAGCTTTATGGGCCAAGGGACCCAGTACTTC. Its protein is CASSFMGQGTQYF. This chain joins TRBV5-4 and TRBJ2-5, with D hard to call. Germline loops: CDR1 SGHNT, CDR2 YYREEE (reference sequence). The CDR3 runs to 13 residues.

The chain is built from TRBV12-3 or TRBV12-4 and TRBJ1-1; D is perhaps TRBD1 (6 bases). The CDR3 has 16 residues. The V end lost 4 bases, the J end lost 4 bases, and 19 bases lay between the germline ends. This chain's CDR3 is CASSSMGGAWGTEAFF. In DNA, the CDR3 is TGTGCCAGCAGTTCAATGGGGGGGGCGTGGGGCACTGAAGCTTTCTTT.

The chain carries TRBV7-3 and TRBJ2-2; D call uncertain. Between the trimmed V and J ends, which lost 5 bases and 0 bases, there was a span of 10 bases. The CDR3 consists of 15 residues. Germline CDR1 is SGHTA and CDR2 is FQGTGA. The CDR3 DNA is TGTGCCAGCAGCCCTTTGACGGCGAACACCGGGGAGCTGTTTTTT. The encoded protein is CASSPLTANTGELFF.

The table lists this clonotype with many counts. The chain recombines TRBV20-1 with TRBJ2-2, with D tentatively TRBD2 (6 bases). CDR3 length: 16 amino acids. V was clipped by 5 bases and J by 0 bases, with 16 bases between them. Germline V CDR1 and CDR2: DFQATT, SNEGSKA (reference sequence). Here the CDR3 DNA reads TGCAGTGCTGTCGTTTTGCGGGGCCCGAACACCGGGGAGCTGTTTTTT. It specifies CSAVVLRGPNTGELFF.

The chain couples TRBV9 to TRBJ2-1; TRBD2 aligns across 8 bases. Trimming removed 4 bases from V and 2 bases from J; junction bases left unmatched: 8. The germline V gene encodes CDR1 SGDLS and CDR2 YYNGEE. The CDR3 loop spans 16 amino acids. The CDR3, as DNA: TGTGCCAGCAGCCCTCGACTAGCGCTCGCCTACAATGAGCAGTTCTTC. This encodes CASSPRLALAYNEQFF.